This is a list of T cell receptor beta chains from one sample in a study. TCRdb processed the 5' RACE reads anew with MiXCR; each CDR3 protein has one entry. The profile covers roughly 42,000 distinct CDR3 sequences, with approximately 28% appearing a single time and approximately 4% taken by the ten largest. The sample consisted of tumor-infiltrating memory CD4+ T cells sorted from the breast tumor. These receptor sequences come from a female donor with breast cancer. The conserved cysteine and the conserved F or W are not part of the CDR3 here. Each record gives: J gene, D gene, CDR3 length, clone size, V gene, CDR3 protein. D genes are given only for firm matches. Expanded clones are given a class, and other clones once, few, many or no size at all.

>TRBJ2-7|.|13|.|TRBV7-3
ASSLTPIDSYEQY
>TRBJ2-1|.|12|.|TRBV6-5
ASGNGETYNEQF
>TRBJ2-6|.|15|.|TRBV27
ASGLKMKSSGANVLT
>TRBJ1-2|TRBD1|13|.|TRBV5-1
ASSLTRGILNGYT
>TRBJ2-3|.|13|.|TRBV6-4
ASGEGHSSTDTQY
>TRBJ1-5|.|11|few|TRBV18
ASSLGSDQPQH
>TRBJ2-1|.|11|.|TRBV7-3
ASSALQNSEQF
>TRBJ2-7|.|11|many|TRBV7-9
ASNALSPYEQY
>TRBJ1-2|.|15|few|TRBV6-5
ASSYYLDSLANYGYT
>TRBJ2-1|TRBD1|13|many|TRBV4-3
ASSQDLRQGNEQF
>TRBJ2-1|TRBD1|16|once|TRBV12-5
ASGLVPTGTGGGNEQF
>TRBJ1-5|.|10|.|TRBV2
ASRISDQPQH
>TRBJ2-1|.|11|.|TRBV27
ASSLPGGNEQF
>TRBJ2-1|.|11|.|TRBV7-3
ASSPGGKGEQF
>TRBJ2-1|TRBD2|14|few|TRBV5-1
ASRTGLAGAVNEQF
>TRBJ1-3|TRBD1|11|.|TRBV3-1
ASSTRQGNTIY